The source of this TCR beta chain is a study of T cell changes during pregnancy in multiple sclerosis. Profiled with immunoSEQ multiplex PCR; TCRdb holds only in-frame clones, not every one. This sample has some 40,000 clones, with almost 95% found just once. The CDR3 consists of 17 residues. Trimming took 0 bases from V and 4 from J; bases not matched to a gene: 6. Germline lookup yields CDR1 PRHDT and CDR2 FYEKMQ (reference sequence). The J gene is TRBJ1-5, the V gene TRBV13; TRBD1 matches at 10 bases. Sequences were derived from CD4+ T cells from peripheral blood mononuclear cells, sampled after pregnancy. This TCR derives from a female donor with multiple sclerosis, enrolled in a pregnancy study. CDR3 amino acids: CASSLGGTGVANQPQHF. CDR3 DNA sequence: TGTGCCAGCAGCTTAGGGGGGACAGGGGTTGCTAATCAGCCCCAGCATTTT.